The rows below give T cell receptor beta chains drawn from one sample of a study of blood T cell repertoires in COVID-19. Using immunoSEQ multiplex PCR, the repertoire was profiled, and TCRdb retains in-frame clones only, with some absent. The profile shows approximately 210,000 clones, 70% to 90% of them singletons. The specimen was peripheral blood. The receptor set was obtained from a man in his sixties with COVID-19, enrolled during active disease. CDR3s include the opening cysteine and the closing phenylalanine or tryptophan. The D gene is left open where the match is weak. Some rows mark clone size as missing; the rest say once, few, many or name a class of expanded clone.

abundance: .; d_gene: TRBD2; len: 15; j_gene: TRBJ2-2; v_gene: TRBV7-3; CDR3nt: TGTGCCAGCAGCCCCGGATGGGGGGGAACCGGGGAGCTGTTTTTT; CDR3aa: CASSPGWGGTGELFF
abundance: .; d_gene: TRBD1; len: 19; j_gene: TRBJ2-1; v_gene: TRBV24-1; CDR3nt: TGTGCCACCAGTGACCCCACTATTGGACAGGCAGGTATGAACAATGAGCAGTTCTTC; CDR3aa: CATSDPTIGQAGMNNEQFF
abundance: .; d_gene: .; len: 12; j_gene: TRBJ1-3; v_gene: TRBV3-1/TRBV3-2; CDR3nt: TGTGCCAGCAGCCCTGACAGAACCACCATATATTTT; CDR3aa: CASSPDRTTIYF
abundance: .; d_gene: .; len: 14; j_gene: TRBJ1-1; v_gene: TRBV7-9; CDR3nt: TGTGCCAGCAGCCTATCGACAGTTAGTCCTGAAGCTTTCTTT; CDR3aa: CASSLSTVSPEAFF
abundance: .; d_gene: .; len: 15; j_gene: TRBJ2-3; v_gene: TRBV10-3; CDR3nt: TGTGCCATCAGTGAGACAGGGTCGGTCACAGATACGCAGTATTTT; CDR3aa: CAISETGSVTDTQYF
abundance: .; d_gene: .; len: 14; j_gene: TRBJ1-5; v_gene: TRBV2; CDR3nt: TGTGCCAGCAGTGCTTTGGGAGGCAATCAGCCCCAGCATTTT; CDR3aa: CASSALGGNQPQHF
abundance: .; d_gene: TRBD1; len: 13; j_gene: TRBJ1-1; v_gene: TRBV6-5; CDR3nt: TGTGCCAGCAGTTACCGAGACAGGGGGCAAGCTTTCTTT; CDR3aa: CASSYRDRGQAFF
abundance: .; d_gene: TRBD1; len: 15; j_gene: TRBJ1-1; v_gene: TRBV5-1; CDR3nt: TGCGCCAGCAGCCAGAGACAGGGCGGAGGCGCTGAAGCTTTCTTT; CDR3aa: CASSQRQGGGAEAFF
abundance: .; d_gene: TRBD2; len: 19; j_gene: TRBJ2-2; v_gene: TRBV5-1; CDR3nt: TGCGCCAGCAGCTTGGCCTCCGGGGGACTAGCGGGCGGCACCGGGGAGCTGTTTTTT; CDR3aa: CASSLASGGLAGGTGELFF
abundance: .; d_gene: TRBD1; len: 16; j_gene: TRBJ1-6; v_gene: TRBV28; CDR3nt: TGTGCCAGCAGGGCCCTAGGGGGCAGGGGGAATTCACCCCTCCACTTT; CDR3aa: CASRALGGRGNSPLHF
abundance: once; d_gene: TRBD1; len: 14; j_gene: TRBJ1-5; v_gene: TRBV6-5; CDR3nt: TGTGCCAGCAGTTACATGCAGGGGGATCAGCCCCAGCATTTT; CDR3aa: CASSYMQGDQPQHF
abundance: .; d_gene: TRBD2; len: 15; j_gene: TRBJ2-3; v_gene: TRBV3-1/TRBV3-2; CDR3nt: TGTGCCAGCAGCCTTAGCGGGAGAAGCACAGATACGCAGTATTTT; CDR3aa: CASSLSGRSTDTQYF
abundance: few; d_gene: .; len: 13; j_gene: TRBJ1-1; v_gene: TRBV4-3; CDR3nt: TGCGCCAGCAGCCAAAACAGTTACACTGAAGCTTTCTTT; CDR3aa: CASSQNSYTEAFF
abundance: once; d_gene: .; len: 14; j_gene: TRBJ2-5; v_gene: TRBV18; CDR3nt: TGTGCCAGCTCACCAGGAGTCGGAAAAGAGACCCAGTACTTC; CDR3aa: CASSPGVGKETQYF
abundance: .; d_gene: TRBD1; len: 15; j_gene: TRBJ1-3; v_gene: TRBV28; CDR3nt: TGTGCCAGCAGTTTATTGACAGGGGGTGGAAACACCATATATTTT; CDR3aa: CASSLLTGGGNTIYF